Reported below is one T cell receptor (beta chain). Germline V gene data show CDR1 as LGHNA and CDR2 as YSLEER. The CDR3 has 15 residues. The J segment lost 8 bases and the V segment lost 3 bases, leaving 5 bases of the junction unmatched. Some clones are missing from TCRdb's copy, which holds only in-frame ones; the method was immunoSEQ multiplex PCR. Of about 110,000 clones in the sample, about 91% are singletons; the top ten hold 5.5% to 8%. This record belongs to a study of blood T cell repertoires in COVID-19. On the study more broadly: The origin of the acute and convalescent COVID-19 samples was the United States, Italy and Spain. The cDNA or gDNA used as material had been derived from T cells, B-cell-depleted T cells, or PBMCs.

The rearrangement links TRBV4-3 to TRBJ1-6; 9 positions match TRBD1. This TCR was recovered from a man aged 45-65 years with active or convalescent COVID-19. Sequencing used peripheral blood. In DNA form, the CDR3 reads TGCGCCAGCAGCCAGGGACAGGGCCAGGATTCACCCCTCCACTTT. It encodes CASSQGQGQDSPLHF.